The 11 T cell receptor beta chains below were found in one sample sequenced in a study of beta chain features in type 1 diabetes. Every bit of the isolated RNA underwent reverse transcription, so sequencing read expressed TCRB transcripts. Sequencing was performed with immunoSEQ multiplex PCR; in TCRdb, only in-frame clones are kept and a portion is missing. The sample lists about 370,000 clones, around 9.6% occurring once. Study outcomes and limitations: In all four CD4+ subsets, TCRB CDR3 length was significantly, moderately reduced in type 1 diabetes.

These receptors' targets are unknown. Sequencing was done on a sample of central memory CD4+ T cells from blood. Source of these receptors: a man aged 25-45 years with type 1 diabetes.

The gene calls are TRBV7-9 and TRBJ2-2; 12 nucleotides line up with TRBD1. The trim removed 6 bases at V and 6 bases at J, leaving 5 bases unmatched. The CDR3 sequence is 15 residues long. Germline CDR1 and CDR2: SEHNR and FQNEAQ (reference sequence). Here the CDR3 reads CASSRDRGPSGELFF. The CDR3, as DNA: TGTGCCAGCAGTCGGGACAGGGGGCCTTCCGGGGAGCTGTTTTTT.

The J gene is TRBJ2-7, the V gene TRBV7-9, with D unresolved. V gave up 1 base and J gave up 2 bases, with 6 bases separating them. There are 13 residues in the CDR3. CDR1 is SEHNR and CDR2 is FQNEAQ in the germline V gene (reference sequence). CDR3 amino acids: CASSLGFAYEQYF. The CDR3, as DNA: TGTGCCAGCAGCTTAGGGTTTGCCTACGAGCAGTACTTC.

There are a few counts of this clone. The chain employs TRBV6-6 and TRBJ1-1; 7 nucleotides agree with TRBD1. The CDR3 covers 15 residues. From germline, CDR1 is MNHNY and CDR2 SVGAGI (reference sequence). V shed 4 bases and J 4 bases; nucleotides not matched to a gene: 9. As DNA, the CDR3 is TGTGCCAGCAGTTTTAGCTACCAGGGGGGCACTGAAGCTTTCTTT. Translated, it gives CASSFSYQGGTEAFF.

This clone was seen a few times. This chain links TRBV7-7 with TRBJ2-2; D gene uncertain. V lost 0 bases and J 8 bases, leaving 7 bases between the germline ends. The germline gives CDR1 SSHAT, CDR2 FNYEAQ (reference sequence). CDR3 length: 13 residues. CDR3 sequence: CASSLAVGGELFF. CDR3 DNA: TGTGCCAGCAGCTTAGCGGTGGGGGGGGAGCTGTTTTTT.

The CDR3 nucleotides are TGTGCCAGCAGCTTCCAAGCGGGAGGGATCGGGGAGCTGTTTTTT. Protein product: CASSFQAGGIGELFF. This chain connects TRBV7-6 to TRBJ2-2, with 10 bases lining up with TRBD2. The CDR3 contains 15 residues. With V trimmed by 3 bases and J by 7 bases, 5 bases remained unmatched. Germline V gene data show CDR1 as SGHVS and CDR2 as FNYEAQ.

This clone was observed a few times. The rearrangement joins TRBV28 to TRBJ2-7, with D possibly called TRBD1 or TRBD2 (5 bases each). Per germline, CDR1 MDHEN and CDR2 SYDVKM. Trimming shortened V by 2 bases and J by 2 bases, and 16 bases separated the two germline ends. The CDR3 consists of 16 residues. The CDR3 DNA sequence: TGTGCCAGCAGTTTAAGTACGGGGACCTACCCCTACGAGCAGTACTTC. Protein product: CASSLSTGTYPYEQYF.

The chain links TRBV28 to TRBJ1-1; D gene uncertain. V dropped 11 bases and J dropped 10 bases, with 8 bases sitting between them. Germline CDR1 reads MDHEN; CDR2 reads SYDVKM. The CDR3 extends over 8 amino acids. The CDR3 DNA follows: TGTGCCGACCTGACAGCTTTCTTT. Its protein product is CADLTAFF.

The chain joins TRBV29-1 to TRBJ2-7; 10 bases line up with TRBD1. Germline assignment: CDR1 SQVTM and CDR2 ANQGSEA. The CDR3 contains 13 residues. J was trimmed by 6 bases and V by 3 bases; bases with no gene match: 5. CDR3 residues: CSVEGQGRVEQYF. CDR3 DNA: TGCAGCGTTGAGGGACAGGGGCGGGTCGAGCAGTACTTC.

This clone was counted only a few times. The chain carries TRBV6-5 and TRBJ1-1; 9 positions match TRBD1. The CDR3 is 15 residues long. Per germline, CDR1 MNHEY and CDR2 SVGAGI. Trimming took 1 base from V and 4 from J; bases not matched to a gene: 4. The CDR3 sequence: CASSYFEDRGTEAFF. The CDR3 bases are TGTGCCAGCAGTTACTTTGAGGACAGGGGCACTGAAGCTTTCTTT.

This clone turned up a few times. The genes are TRBV18 and TRBJ2-7; 8 positions agree with TRBD2. V dropped 3 bases and J dropped 5; count of bases not matched to a gene: 6. The CDR3 consists of 14 residues. The V gene's germline CDR1 is KGHSH and CDR2 LQKENI. CDR3 amino acids: CASSPTGGTDEQYF. The CDR3 DNA is TGTGCCAGCTCACCGACGGGGGGGACGGACGAGCAGTACTTC.

V usage is TRBV7-9 and J usage is TRBJ1-4; the D is unclear. Trimming cost V 3 bases and J 3 bases, with 2 bases left between them. The CDR3 loop spans 12 amino acids. Germline assignment: CDR1 SEHNR and CDR2 FQNEAQ (reference sequence). The CDR3 sequence is CASSFANEKLFF. The DNA for the CDR3 is TGTGCCAGCAGCTTTGCTAATGAAAAACTGTTTTTT.